Below are 5 T cell receptor beta chains sequenced from a single sample in a study of metastatic and nonmetastatic thyroid tumors. TCRdb re-clonotyped the PCR reads via MiXCR. Here the sample spans tens of thousands of clones, approximately 24% being singletons. There were no patients who had received any treatment before thyroid surgery. The sample was tumor tissue. These receptors were taken from a female donor with papillary thyroid cancer or a benign thyroid nodule (not recorded which). Some clones in this sample may be carry-over from other donors' samples.

This clone is medium-sized (0.01 to 0.1%). The V gene is TRBV2, the J gene TRBJ2-7; possibly TRBD1 or TRBD2 for D (5 bases each). The CDR3 is 12 residues long. Germline CDR1 and CDR2: SNHLY and FYNNEI. The V gene lost 8 bases and the J gene lost 3 bases, with 11 bases spanning the gap. CDR3 in amino acids: CASWDGYYEQYF. CDR3 bases: TGTGCCAGCTGGGACGGCTACTACGAGCAGTACTTC.

About this clone itself: This may come from a read error, since a much larger clone is one base off. The chain recombines TRBV9 with TRBJ2-3; perhaps TRBD2 as D (6 bases). The germline CDR1 and CDR2 sequences are SGDLS and YYNGEE. The V end lost 0 bases, the J end lost 0 bases, and 11 bases lay between the germline ends. CDR3 length equals 16 residues. CDR3 coding DNA: TGTGCCAGCAGCGTAGCCTGGGGGGAGAGCACAGATACGCAGTATTTT. Its translation: CASSVAWGESTDTQYF.

Relative to its sample, this clone is medium-sized. The J gene is TRBJ1-6, the V gene TRBV6-1; weak D call: TRBD1 (5 bases). The germline gives CDR1 MNHNS, CDR2 SASEGT. Trimming cost V 5 bases and J 5 bases, with 10 bases left between them. This CDR3 has 14 amino acids. The chain's CDR3 is CASSPPGDNSPLHF. CDR3 in DNA: TGTGCCAGCAGTCCCCCGGGGGATAATTCACCCCTCCACTTT.

Many counts were recorded for this clone. The chain links TRBV5-1 to TRBJ2-7, with D perhaps TRBD1 (6 bases). CDR1 is SGHRS and CDR2 is YFSETQ in the germline V gene. The V gene lost 3 bases and the J gene lost 2 bases, with 12 bases spanning the gap. This CDR3 contains 14 residues. Written as DNA, the CDR3 is TGCGCCAGCAGCTCGACAGGAACTACCTACGAGCAGTACTTC. Protein: CASSSTGTTYEQYF.

By its share, this clone is medium-sized. The J gene is TRBJ1-4, the V gene TRBV2; D gene unclear. The CDR3 extends over 15 amino acids. The germline V gene has CDR1 SNHLY and CDR2 FYNNEI. Trimming left V 1 base short and J 2 bases short, with 8 bases between. The DNA of the CDR3 is TGTGCCAGCAGTGAAGATACTTCTACTAATGAAAAACTGTTTTTT. Protein sequence: CASSEDTSTNEKLFF.